This TCR beta chain was captured in a study of blood T cells in healthy people across ages. The CDR3 is 15 amino acids. Deletions cut 4 bases from V and 3 bases from J, with 17 bases between. Germline V gene lookup returns CDR1 SGHKS and CDR2 YYEKEE (reference sequence). Sample-barcoded 5' priming and a J-beta primer mix drove a second PCR of roughly 7 to 11 cycles. TCRdb itself ran the 5' RACE reads through MiXCR, one entry per CDR3 protein. The table has 890,000 or so distinct CDR3 sequences, 60% to 80% seen once; the top ten hold roughly 26%. The sample taken for sequencing was blood. The rearrangement uses TRBV5-5 and TRBJ2-7; D possibly corresponds to TRBD1 (6 bases). This clonotype was obtained from a man aged 25-45 years in good health. The CDR3 bases are TGTGCCAGCAGCCCCTCACAGGGATTAGGCTACGAGCAGTACTTC. This translates into CASSPSQGLGYEQYF.